Presented here are 20 T cell receptor beta chains from one specimen sequenced in a study of T cell repertoires in cytomegalovirus infection (dated by TCRdb to about 2019). The treatment or condition label here, explained by the study, means: in vitro stimulation with specific CMV peptide epitopes to enrich CMV-specific T cells. Sequencing instrument: Illumina HiSeq 1500. TCRdb reworked the public reads: Q25 trimming with fastp, MiXCR clone assembly, productive beta chains retained. Rows merge per CDR3 protein into single entries with the most common DNA and genes. A total of hundreds of thousands of distinct CDR3 sequences appear in this sample, around 30% of them only once. 11% to 15% of the sample is taken by the ten largest. Their antigen targets remain unknown. Sequenced here: cultured CD8+ T cells from PBMCs, sampled from culture after CMV antigen stimulation. The receptors come from a human donor in good health (CMV status not recorded). Some clones in this sample may be carry-over from other donors' samples.

The chain combines TRBV6-2 or TRBV6-3 with TRBJ2-1; unclear D gene. Trimming left V 4 bases short and J 8 bases short, with 18 bases between. CDR3 length: 15 residues. Germline loops: CDR1 MNHEY, CDR2 SVGEGT. The CDR3 coding sequence is TGTGCCAGCAGTTCCGTCTTTTTGTACTTCCATGAGCAGTTCTTC. The encoded protein is CASSSVFLYFHEQFF.

In its sample, this clonotype was seen many times. This chain joins TRBV10-2 and TRBJ2-2; no clear D gene. V gave up 8 bases and J gave up 8 bases, with 12 bases separating them. Germline V gene lookup returns CDR1 WSHSY and CDR2 SAAADI. The CDR3 spans 12 residues. CDR3 sequence reads: CASSSLSGELFF. The CDR3 bases are TGCGCCAGCTCTTCCCTATCGGGGGAGCTGTTTTTT.

This clonotype was picked up many times. The chain employs TRBV7-2 and TRBJ2-3; D possibly uses TRBD1 or TRBD2 (5 bases each). The CDR3 runs to 15 residues. The V end lost 0 bases, the J end lost 4 bases, and 11 bases lay between the germline ends. The germline V gene encodes CDR1 SGHTA and CDR2 FQGNSA. The CDR3 bases are TGTGCCAGCAGCTTAGCGAGGGGAACCTCAGATACGCAGTATTTT. Translation gives CASSLARGTSDTQYF. Looking up the rest from reference TRBV7-2 and TRBJ2-3 gives the full variable domain: GAGVSQSPSNKVTEKGKDVELRCDPISGHTALYWYRQSLGQGLEFLIYFQGNSAPDKSGLPSDRFSAERTGGSVSTLTIQRTQQEDSAVYLCASSLARGTSDTQYFGPGTRLTVL.

The CDR3 DNA sequence: TGTGCCAGCAGCTTGGGTTATGGACAGCAGAACACCGGGGAGCTGTTTTTT. This gives the protein CASSLGYGQQNTGELFF. This chain connects TRBV7-9 to TRBJ2-2, with a weak D call TRBD1 (6 bases). Trimming removed 3 bases at V and 1 base at J, with 15 bases between. The CDR3 has 17 residues. Germline V gene data show CDR1 as SEHNR and CDR2 as FQNEAQ (reference sequence).

As to this clonotype: A much larger clone is a single base away; this may be a read error. The gene calls are TRBV4-3 and TRBJ2-2; a weak D match, TRBD1 (6 bases). The CDR3 length is 11 residues. CDR1 and CDR2 from the germline V gene are LGHNA and YSLEER. The CDR3 region is CAASTEGELSF. CDR3 DNA: TGCGCCGCCTCTACTGAGGGGGAGCTGTCTTTT.

This clonotype was seen more than once but under ten times. This rearrangement joins TRBV2 to TRBJ2-7; no definite D call. Trimming pared 0 bases from V and 4 bases from J, leaving 7 bases between. The length of the CDR3 is 13 residues. Germline CDR1 SNHLY, CDR2 FYNNEI. The CDR3, as DNA: TGTGCCAGCAGTGAAGCCGCGTTTTACGAGCAGTACTTC. Translating it yields CASSEAAFYEQYF.

This chain uses TRBV20-1 with TRBJ2-1; 8 nucleotides align to TRBD2. J gave up 9 bases and V 5 bases, and 12 bases lay outside the gene matches. Looked up from germline, CDR1 is DFQATT and CDR2 is SNEGSKA (reference sequence). The CDR3 runs 14 residues. CDR3 nucleotides: TGCAGTGCTCTCCTGAGACTAGCGTTTGGTGAGCAGTTCTTC. As protein: CSALLRLAFGEQFF.

The V gene is TRBV3-1, the J gene TRBJ1-1; no reliable D call. Looked up from germline, CDR1 is LGHDT and CDR2 is YNNKEL (reference sequence). The CDR3 covers 16 residues. V gave up 4 bases and J gave up 4 bases, with 19 bases separating them. CDR3 nucleotides: TGTGCCAGCAGCCTCCGAGGGCAGCTGTTGAGCACTGAAGCTTTCTTT. Its protein is CASSLRGQLLSTEAFF.

The rearrangement uses TRBV2 and TRBJ1-3, with D possibly matching TRBD1 (5 bases). Trimming cost V 5 bases and J 2 bases, with 19 bases left between them. The CDR3 loop spans 17 amino acids. Germline CDR1 reads SNHLY; CDR2 reads FYNNEI. In nucleotides, the CDR3 is TGTGCCAGCAGTTCCAGGGACGGTGCTGACCCTGGAAACACCATATATTTT. Translation gives CASSSRDGADPGNTIYF.

The chain joins TRBV12-3 or TRBV12-4 to TRBJ1-5; possible D gene TRBD1, 5 bases. The CDR3 consists of 12 residues. Trimming took off 7 bases at V and 5 bases at J, with 9 bases between the two ends. In DNA, the CDR3 is TGTGCCAGCACCTTGGGGGATCAGCCCCAGCATTTT. Translating gives CASTLGDQPQHF.

This clonotype was observed at least ten times. The chain joins TRBV7-2 to TRBJ2-3, with TRBD2 matching over 13 bases. Germline values: CDR1 SGHTA, CDR2 FQGNSA. Losses at the gene ends were 4 bases for V and 0 bases for J; bases not matched to a gene: 10. This CDR3 has 19 amino acids. The CDR3 DNA sequence: TGTGCCAGCAGCTCACCCCGGACTAGCGGGGGTAGTAGCACAGATACGCAGTATTTT. The encoded protein is CASSSPRTSGGSSTDTQYF.

This clonotype was observed a handful of times. V gene TRBV7-6 combines with J gene TRBJ1-1; tentative D call: TRBD1 (5 bases). Germline loops: CDR1 SGHVS, CDR2 FNYEAQ. The CDR3 is 16 residues long. V lost 0 bases and J 5 bases, leaving 16 bases between the germline ends. Written as DNA, the CDR3 is TGTGCCAGCAGCTTAGCGGGAGTCGACAGTGGGACTGAAGCTTTCTTT. This encodes CASSLAGVDSGTEAFF.

The V gene is TRBV15, the J gene TRBJ2-1, with D possibly TRBD1 on 6 matching bases. CDR3 length: 12 residues. V was shortened by 3 bases and J by 7 bases, with 7 bases between the two germline ends. From germline, CDR1 is LNHNV and CDR2 YYDKDF (reference sequence). The CDR3 nucleotides are TGTGCCACCAGCAGCACAGGGAATGAGCAGTTCTTC. This codes for CATSSTGNEQFF.

The rearrangement uses TRBV7-9 and TRBJ1-6, with D possibly matching TRBD1 (5 bases). V dropped 2 bases and J dropped 9 bases, with 14 bases sitting between them. Germline V CDR1 and CDR2: SEHNR, FQNEAQ (reference sequence). The CDR3 length is 15 residues. CDR3 sequence reads: CASSLIRDPGSPLHF. In DNA, the CDR3 is TGTGCCAGCAGCTTAATCCGGGACCCGGGTTCACCCCTCCACTTT.

This clonotype has just one count. The chain has TRBV3-1 and TRBJ2-3; 8 bases line up with TRBD2. Trimming removed 1 base from V and 5 bases from J; junction bases left unmatched: 11. CDR1 is LGHDT and CDR2 is YNNKEL in the germline V gene (reference sequence). CDR3 length equals 17 residues. The CDR3 loop reads CASSQGRPAGAGDTQYF. In nucleotides, the CDR3 is TGTGCCAGCAGCCAAGGGCGGCCAGCGGGGGCGGGAGATACGCAGTATTTT.

In this sample, this clonotype turned up many times. The rearrangement links TRBV12-3 or TRBV12-4 to TRBJ2-6, with D perhaps matching TRBD2 (5 bases). This CDR3 has 16 residues. The ends were cut back, 4 bases at V and 0 bases at J, with 10 bases in the middle. The CDR3 reads CASSSGLFSGANVLTF. CDR3 in DNA: TGTGCCAGCAGTTCTGGACTGTTCTCTGGGGCCAACGTCCTGACTTTC.

The chain joins TRBV19 to TRBJ1-2; D perhaps matches TRBD1 (5 bases). In germline, CDR1 is LNHDA, CDR2 SQIVND (reference sequence). The CDR3 consists of 15 residues. The V gene lost 7 bases and the J gene lost 7 bases, with 22 bases spanning the gap. In DNA, the CDR3 is TGTGCCAGTACCGCCTTACAGGAGTGGCGTGGTGGCTACACCTTC. This codes for CASTALQEWRGGYTF. The entire variable domain, with the rest obtained from reference TRBV19 and TRBJ1-2, is as follows: DGGITQSPKYLFRKEGQNVTLSCEQNLNHDAMYWYRQDPGQGLRLIYYSQIVNDFQKGDIAEGYSVSREKKESFPLTVTSAQKNPTAFYLCASTALQEWRGGYTFGSGTRLTVV.

The rearrangement joins TRBV4-1 to TRBJ2-1; D is possibly TRBD2 (7 bases). Between the trimmed V and J ends, which lost 1 base and 7 bases, there was a span of 17 bases. CDR1 and CDR2 from the germline V gene are MGHRA and YSYEKL. The CDR3 spans 16 residues. As DNA, the CDR3 is TGCGCCAGCAGCCAAGTCGGGCAGGGGAGGGAAAATGAGCAGTTCTTC. Protein sequence: CASSQVGQGRENEQFF.

There are a few counts of this clonotype. This sequence joins TRBV7-6 and TRBJ1-4, with D possibly being TRBD1 (6 bases). The CDR3 sequence is 13 residues long. CDR1 and CDR2 from the germline V gene are SGHVS and FNYEAQ. V was shortened by 10 bases and J by 7 bases, with 16 bases between the two germline ends. The DNA for the CDR3 is TGTGCCATTTTGGACAGAGACTTTGAAAAACTGTTTTTT. It specifies CAILDRDFEKLFF. The variable domain in full, completed from reference TRBV7-6 and TRBJ1-4, reads GAGVSQSPRYKVTKRGQDVALRCDPISGHVSLYWYRQALGQGPEFLTYFNYEAQQDKSGLPNDRFSAERPEGSISTLTIQRTEQRDSAMYRCAILDRDFEKLFFGSGTQLSVL.

The DNA for the CDR3 is TGTGCCAGCAGTTCGGCCTCTGGGGCTTCTCGGGAGCAGTACTTC. Its protein is CASSSASGASREQYF. The chain uses TRBV27 and TRBJ2-7; weak D call: TRBD1 (5 bases). V gave up 4 bases and J gave up 7 bases, with 20 bases separating them. Germline values: CDR1 MNHEY, CDR2 SMNVEV (reference sequence). CDR3 length: 15 residues.